This passage covers 3 T cell receptor beta chains from one sample sequenced in a study of control samples from healthy donors and cancer patients. Using immunoSEQ multiplex PCR, the repertoire was profiled, and TCRdb retains in-frame clones only, with some absent. The sample holds some 130,000 clones, around 92% seen once. The specimen sequenced was blood. These receptors originate from a woman in her 50s in good health.

The gene calls are TRBV21-1 and TRBJ2-4; TRBD1 is the table's D call, not checked against the DNA. TRBV21-1 is recorded as a pseudogene. The CDR3 is 11 amino acids. The CDR3 here is CASSKVGRPGF. CDR3 nucleotides: TGTGCCAGCAGCAAAGTGGGCCGGCCAGGTTTC.

The chain links TRBV20-1 to TRBJ2-3; weak D call: TRBD2 (5 bases). With 3 bases removed from V and 3 bases from J, the gap between germline ends came to 16 bases. This CDR3 has 15 amino acids. The germline V gene encodes CDR1 DFQATT and CDR2 SNEGSKA (reference sequence). CDR3 sequence reads: CSASQADRRTDTQYF. In nucleotides, the CDR3 is TGCAGTGCTAGTCAGGCAGATAGGAGGACAGATACGCAGTATTTT.

The chain is built from TRBV3-1 (or the pseudogene TRBV3-2) and TRBJ2-3; D is undetermined. The CDR3 contains 14 residues. Germline loops: CDR1 LGHDT, CDR2 YNNKEL (reference sequence). Trimming cost V 6 bases and J 0 bases, with 10 bases left between them. CDR3 coding DNA: TGTGCCAGCAGAACTACGGGTAGCACAGATACGCAGTATTTT. Its protein is CASRTTGSTDTQYF.